These 25 T cell receptor beta chains share one sample of origin, sequenced in a study of cytomegalovirus exposure and HLA in healthy donors. The PCR contained 60 Vbeta and 13 Jbeta primers. TCRdb keeps only in-frame clones here, not all; method: immunoSEQ multiplex PCR. The data contain about 140,000 clones, under 90% of them singletons. Sample: PBMCs. Source of these receptors: a male donor in good health and CMV-seronegative.

This sequence joins TRBV27 and TRBJ1-2; 7 bases agree with TRBD1. Germline V gene data show CDR1 as MNHEY and CDR2 as SMNVEV (reference sequence). V lost 2 bases, J lost 6 bases, and 12 bases stayed unmatched. The CDR3 consists of 16 residues. Written as DNA, the CDR3 is TGTGCCAGCAGTTTAATCGGCCGGACAGGATCGGATGGCTACACCTTC. Protein sequence: CASSLIGRTGSDGYTF.

This clone was recorded a few times. The V gene is TRBV7-2, the J gene TRBJ1-5; no clear D gene. Germline V gene data show CDR1 as SGHTA and CDR2 as FQGNSA. CDR3 length equals 17 residues. Trimming pared 1 base from V and 2 bases from J, leaving 15 bases between. The CDR3 DNA sequence: TGTGCCAGCAGCTTAGTGCCGGGGAGCTCGGGCAATCAGCCCCAGCATTTT. Residues: CASSLVPGSSGNQPQHF.

Worth noting for this clone: The identical CDR3 is also encoded by other nucleotide sequences in the sample. The J gene is TRBJ2-5, the V gene TRBV6-1, with 7 bases that match TRBD1. Germline V lookup: CDR1 MNHNS, CDR2 SASEGT. V was pared by 7 bases and J by 5 bases, with 10 bases of the junction left unmatched. The CDR3 spans 14 residues. The CDR3 bases are TGTGCCAGCATCGATCCGGGGACAGAGGAGACCCAGTACTTC. Its protein product is CASIDPGTEETQYF.

The J gene is TRBJ2-2, the V gene TRBV29-1, with 10 bases matching TRBD2. Germline V gene data show CDR1 as SQVTM and CDR2 as ANQGSEA. This CDR3 is built from 15 residues. J lost 8 bases, V lost 4 bases, and 10 bases had no gene match. The CDR3, as DNA: TGCAGCGTTGCTCGGCTAGCGGGAGATTCGGGGGAGCTGTTTTTT. This translates into CSVARLAGDSGELFF.

In nucleotides, the CDR3 is TGTGCCAGCTCACCGGGACTAGCGGGAGACGAGCAGTACTTC. It translates to CASSPGLAGDEQYF. The V and J genes are TRBV18 and TRBJ2-7, with 14 bases matching TRBD2. Germline CDR1 and CDR2: KGHSH and LQKENI. The length of the CDR3 is 14 residues. Trimming removed 3 bases from V and 5 bases from J; junction bases left unmatched: 0.

This clone has only a few counts. This rearrangement joins TRBV4-3 to TRBJ1-5; 9 bases are shared with TRBD1. The CDR3 consists of 17 residues. Germline V gene sequence: CDR1 LGHNA, CDR2 YSLEER. Trimming removed 3 bases from V and 0 bases from J; junction bases left unmatched: 6. The CDR3 sequence: CASSQDHRGRSNQPQHF. Here the CDR3 DNA reads TGCGCCAGCAGCCAGGACCACAGGGGGCGTAGCAATCAGCCCCAGCATTTT.

The chain uses TRBV5-1 and TRBJ2-2; 11 nucleotides line up with TRBD2. Germline V gives CDR1 SGHRS, CDR2 YFSETQ. J was trimmed by 4 bases and V by 6 bases; bases with no gene match: 11. CDR3 length: 17 amino acids. The CDR3 reads CASTKRGLAGTTGELFF. The CDR3 DNA sequence: TGCGCCAGCACCAAACGCGGACTAGCGGGCACCACCGGGGAGCTGTTTTTT.

To note about this clone: The sample contains more than one DNA sequence encoding this CDR3. The chain combines TRBV5-3 with TRBJ2-2, with D unresolved. TRBV5-3 is an ORF, and what it does is uncertain. The CDR3 extends over 13 amino acids. The V gene lost 4 bases and the J gene lost 4 bases, with 8 bases spanning the gap. DNA of the CDR3: TGTGCCAGAAGCACCATTAGCACCGGGGAGCTGTTTTTT. Translating gives CARSTISTGELFF.

The V gene is TRBV7-3, the J gene TRBJ2-1; TRBD2 matches 7 bases. Germline values: CDR1 SGHTA, CDR2 FQGTGA. Losses at the gene ends were 5 bases for V and 12 bases for J; bases not matched to a gene: 7. The length of the CDR3 is 12 residues. CDR3 bases: TGTGCCAGCAGCCAGGCGGGAGAGGTGCAGTTCTTC. Translated, it gives CASSQAGEVQFF.

This clone was detected only a few times. The chain links TRBV28 to TRBJ2-1; 13 positions match TRBD2. Germline-derived CDR1 and CDR2 are MDHEN and SYDVKM. This CDR3 contains 16 residues. Trimming took 4 bases from V and 6 from J; bases not matched to a gene: 6. CDR3 in amino acids: CASSSPGTSGINEQFF. The CDR3, as DNA: TGTGCCAGCAGTTCCCCCGGGACTAGCGGGATCAATGAGCAGTTCTTC.

The V gene is TRBV7-9, the J gene TRBJ1-4; unclear D gene. Trimming took off 5 bases at V and 5 bases at J, with 9 bases between the two ends. Germline V gene data show CDR1 as SEHNR and CDR2 as FQNEAQ (reference sequence). This CDR3 region has 13 residues. The CDR3, as DNA: TGTGCCAGCAGCGCCGACACAAATGAAAAACTGTTTTTT. This encodes CASSADTNEKLFF. The full variable domain, with the rest looked up from reference TRBV7-9 and TRBJ1-4, is DTGVSQNPRHKITKRGQNVTFRCDPISEHNRLYWYRQTLGQGPEFLTYFQNEAQLEKSRLLSDRFSAERPKGSFSTLEIQRTEQGDSAMYLCASSADTNEKLFFGSGTQLSVL.

The chain couples TRBV6-1 to TRBJ1-2; no definite D call. The CDR3 covers 17 residues. Deletions cut 1 base from V and 4 bases from J, with 19 bases between. Germline CDR1 reads MNHNS; CDR2 reads SASEGT. CDR3 loop: CASSEGDWVGGFYGYTF. The CDR3, as DNA: TGTGCCAGCAGTGAAGGGGATTGGGTTGGCGGGTTCTATGGCTACACCTTC.

The rearrangement links TRBV21-1 to TRBJ2-3; the DNA was not used to check the table's D call, TRBD2. TRBV21-1 represents a pseudogene. CDR3 length: 16 amino acids. This CDR3 is CASSKEAGYGTDTQYF. CDR3 nucleotides: TGTGCCAGCAGCAAAGAGGCGGGATATGGCACAGATACGCAGTATTTT.

J is TRBJ1-1 and V is TRBV7-9, with 10 bases that match TRBD1. This CDR3 region has 12 residues. CDR1 is SEHNR and CDR2 is FQNEAQ in the germline V gene (reference sequence). The V gene end was trimmed by 5 bases and the J gene end by 8 bases; junction bases not matched to a gene: 2. The CDR3 reads CASSATGGEAFF. DNA of the CDR3: TGTGCCAGCAGCGCGACAGGGGGCGAAGCTTTCTTT.

The chain links TRBV6-1 to TRBJ2-7; 8 nucleotides align to TRBD1. With V trimmed by 4 bases and J by 0 bases, 11 bases remained unmatched. Germline values: CDR1 MNHNS, CDR2 SASEGT. The CDR3 covers 17 residues. CDR3 nucleotide sequence: TGTGCCAGCAGTGTCGGGACAGGTCCGTTTTACTCCTACGAGCAGTACTTC. This gives the protein CASSVGTGPFYSYEQYF.

The chain joins TRBV27 to TRBJ1-1; D may be TRBD1 (6 bases). The CDR3 consists of 14 residues. Germline CDR1 and CDR2: MNHEY and SMNVEV (reference sequence). V lost 4 bases to trimming and J lost 1 base, with 10 bases between them. The DNA of the CDR3 is TGTGCCAGCAGTTGGACAGACGGGAACACTGAAGCTTTCTTT. As protein: CASSWTDGNTEAFF.

The chain carries TRBV7-9 and TRBJ2-1; 7 bases match TRBD2. Germline-derived CDR1 and CDR2 are SEHNR and FQNEAQ (reference sequence). This CDR3 spans 16 amino acids. J gave up 0 bases and V 5 bases, and 7 bases lay outside the gene matches. The CDR3 loop is CASSIQRGSSYNEQFF. CDR3 bases: TGTGCCAGCAGCATACAGCGGGGAAGCTCCTACAATGAGCAGTTCTTC.

The chain links TRBV6-1 to TRBJ2-1; TRBD2 matches at 9 bases. This CDR3 contains 15 residues. Germline CDR1 and CDR2: MNHNS and SASEGT. Trimming at V came to 3 bases and at J to 4 bases, leaving 4 bases not matched to a gene. CDR3 protein: CASSDAGGGYNEQFF. In nucleotides, the CDR3 is TGTGCCAGCAGTGATGCGGGAGGGGGGTACAATGAGCAGTTCTTC.

The chain has TRBV6-5 and TRBJ1-3; D call uncertain. Trimming cost V 6 bases and J 4 bases, with 10 bases left between them. Germline V lookup: CDR1 MNHEY, CDR2 SVGAGI. This CDR3 is built from 13 residues. CDR3 nucleotides: TGTGCCAGCAGCCGTGACATCGGAAACACCATATATTTT. Protein sequence: CASSRDIGNTIYF.

V is TRBV29-1 and J is TRBJ2-4; possibly TRBD2 for D (6 bases). Germline V gene lookup returns CDR1 SQVTM and CDR2 ANQGSEA. The CDR3 consists of 13 residues. V was clipped by 1 base and J by 9 bases, with 13 bases between them. The CDR3 region is CSVEVGGNSIQYF. The DNA for the CDR3 is TGCAGCGTTGAAGTGGGGGGTAATAGCATTCAGTACTTC. Supplemented by reference TRBV29-1 and TRBJ2-4, the full variable domain reads SAVISQKPSRDICQRGTSLTIQCQVDSQVTMMFWYRQQPGQSLTLIATANQGSEATYESGFVIDKFPISRPNLTFSTLTVSNMSPEDSSIYLCSVEVGGNSIQYFGAGTRLSVL.

This chain links TRBV29-1 with TRBJ2-5; 7 nucleotides align to TRBD1. The assigned J gene may be wrong: the sequence end matches TRBJ2-7 better. Germline V gene lookup returns CDR1 SQVTM and CDR2 ANQGSEA. CDR3 length equals 15 residues. This CDR3 reads CSVEDRRGGHYEQYF. Written as DNA, the CDR3 is TGCAGCGTTGAAGATAGAAGAGGGGGCCACTACGAGCAGTACTTC.

Worth noting for this clone: The junction and the germline gene differ at one end; a read error may be behind it. V and J are TRBV7-9 and TRBJ2-2, with 7 bases identical to TRBD1. Germline V gene sequence: CDR1 SEHNR, CDR2 FQNEAQ (reference sequence). CDR3 length: 16 amino acids. CDR3 DNA sequence: TGTTCCAGCAGCTTATCTGGGACAGCGAACACCGGGGAGCTGTTTTTT. Encoded protein: CSSSLSGTANTGELFF.

The V call is TRBV6-1, the J call TRBJ1-5, with a weak D call TRBD1 (5 bases). V lost 4 bases and J lost 5, with 12 bases in between. The CDR3 contains 14 residues. Germline loops: CDR1 MNHNS, CDR2 SASEGT. The CDR3 protein is CASSGQGTHQPQHF. In DNA, the CDR3 is TGTGCCAGCAGTGGGCAGGGCACCCATCAGCCCCAGCATTTT.

The chain uses TRBV12-5 and TRBJ1-2; D gene uncertain. V gave up 4 bases and J gave up 8 bases, with 17 bases separating them. The V gene's germline CDR1 is LGHNT and CDR2 FRNRAP. The CDR3 is 14 amino acids. In DNA form, the CDR3 reads TGTGCTAGTGGTTCGACTCCCTCAGTGGTGGGCTACACCTTC. This codes for CASGSTPSVVGYTF.

The V call is TRBV6-6, the J call TRBJ1-2, with 7 bases fitting TRBD1. V shed 7 bases and J 7 bases; nucleotides not matched to a gene: 15. CDR1 MNHNY and CDR2 SVGAGI come from the germline V gene (reference sequence). CDR3 length: 15 amino acids. CDR3 DNA sequence: TGTGCCAGCAACCTTTACGGACAGGCGGATGGTGGCTACACCTTC. Translating it yields CASNLYGQADGGYTF.